Below, 25 T cell receptor beta chains from the same sample are listed, as sequenced in a study of CD8+CD57+ T cells in acquired aplastic anemia (dated by TCRdb to the late 2010s). Sequencing instrument: Illumina HiSeq 2000. Profiling of TCR beta VDJ combinations and CDR3 sequences used genomic DNA as the template. Clones were called with MiXCR by TCRdb after fastp trimmed the public reads at Q25, and only in-frame beta chains were retained. Merged by CDR3 protein, the rows form single entries marked with the most common genes and DNA. This sample gives roughly 130,000 distinct CDR3 sequences in total; around 48% of them show up just once. Of the sample, 2% to 3% falls within the top ten clones. The sample taken for sequencing was sorted CD4+, CD8+, or CD8+CD57+ T cells (not recorded which) from PBMCs. These receptors originate from a human donor in good health, serving as a control.

In nucleotides, the CDR3 is TGTGCCATCAGGACAGAGCCTAATTCACCCCTCCACTTT. Translating it yields CAIRTEPNSPLHF. J is TRBJ1-6 and V is TRBV10-3, with D possibly matching TRBD1 (5 bases). Germline lookup yields CDR1 ENHRY and CDR2 SYGVKD. This CDR3 region has 13 residues. The ends were cut back, 6 bases at V and 6 bases at J, with 9 bases in the middle.

This chain connects TRBV19 to TRBJ2-5, with 9 positions matching TRBD2. The V gene end was trimmed by 3 bases and the J gene end by 4 bases; junction bases not matched to a gene: 3. Germline V gene lookup returns CDR1 LNHDA and CDR2 SQIVND (reference sequence). This CDR3 has 14 amino acids. DNA for the CDR3: TGTGCCAGTAGTATCGGACTAGCGATAGAGACCCAGTACTTC. This codes for CASSIGLAIETQYF.

Comment on this clonotype: Being one base from a much bigger clone, this may be a read error. This rearrangement joins TRBV5-1 to TRBJ2-7; perhaps TRBD2 as D (8 bases). The J call may not be correct, given that the DNA end is closer to TRBJ2-1. Germline V lookup: CDR1 SGHRS, CDR2 YFSETQ. The CDR3 contains 14 residues. CDR3 DNA: TGCGCCGGCAGCGGGGGACAGACCTACAATGAGCAGTTCTTC. Amino acids: CAGSGGQTYNEQFF.

The chain couples TRBV10-3 to TRBJ1-2; possible D gene TRBD1, 6 bases. Germline assignment: CDR1 ENHRY and CDR2 SYGVKD. The V end was cut by 6 bases, the J end by 0 bases, with 11 bases between. The CDR3 length is 14 residues. DNA for the CDR3: TGTGCCATCAGCGCGGGGGCGCCTAACTATGGCTACACCTTC. Its protein is CAISAGAPNYGYTF.

This clonotype was seen a few times. V gene TRBV2 combines with J gene TRBJ2-3, with TRBD2 matching 11 bases. Germline V gene data show CDR1 as SNHLY and CDR2 as FYNNEI. CDR3 length: 15 residues. The ends lost 7 bases at V and 5 bases at J; junction bases unmatched: 8. CDR3 sequence: CASKDSGGVRDTQYF. DNA of the CDR3: TGTGCCAGCAAGGATAGCGGGGGGGTCCGAGATACGCAGTATTTT. The whole variable domain, filled in from reference TRBV2 and TRBJ2-3, reads EPEVTQTPSHQVTQMGQEVILRCVPISNHLYFYWYRQILGQKVEFLVSFYNNEISEKSEIFDDQFSVERPDGSNFTLKIRSTKLEDSAMYFCASKDSGGVRDTQYFGPGTRLTVL.

This clonotype showed up just a few times. This chain uses TRBV7-9 with TRBJ1-2; tentative D call: TRBD1 (5 bases). The CDR3 is made up of 12 amino acids. Trimming shortened V by 6 bases and J by 4 bases, and 9 bases separated the two germline ends. CDR1 and CDR2 from the germline V gene are SEHNR and FQNEAQ (reference sequence). The CDR3 region is CASRLDSYGYTF. In DNA form, the CDR3 reads TGTGCCAGCAGACTCGACAGCTATGGCTACACCTTC.

CDR3 nucleotide sequence: TGTGCCAGCAGCTTAAGAGGGGGAGGGGGTCTTGAAGCTTTCTTT. Protein sequence: CASSLRGGGGLEAFF. This sequence joins TRBV7-9 and TRBJ1-1; maybe TRBD1 (6 bases). V shed 2 bases and J shed 7 bases, with 17 bases lying between them. This CDR3 comprises 15 residues. CDR1 is SEHNR and CDR2 is FQNEAQ in the germline V gene (reference sequence). Combining the CDR3 with reference TRBV7-9 and TRBJ1-1 gives the whole variable domain DTGVSQNPRHKITKRGQNVTFRCDPISEHNRLYWYRQTLGQGPEFLTYFQNEAQLEKSRLLSDRFSAERPKGSFSTLEIQRTEQGDSAMYLCASSLRGGGGLEAFFGQGTRLTVV.

Comments on this clonotype: Being one base from a much bigger clone, this may be a read error. The chain joins TRBV20-1 to TRBJ1-2; a weak D match, TRBD1 (5 bases). CDR1 and CDR2 from the germline V gene are DFQATT and SNEGSKA (reference sequence). The CDR3 consists of 12 residues. CDR3 sequence (DNA): TGCAGTGCCAGGGCCCAGGCCTATGGCTACATCTTC. Translating gives CSARAQAYGYIF.

This clonotype was seen at least ten times. The rearrangement joins TRBV10-3 to TRBJ2-5, with 9 bases lining up with TRBD2. CDR1 and CDR2 from the germline V gene are ENHRY and SYGVKD. The CDR3 loop spans 15 amino acids. J was trimmed by 2 bases and V by 0 bases; bases with no gene match: 1. CDR3 DNA sequence: TGTGCCATCAGTGAGTCTCTAGCGGGGCAAGAGACCCAGTACTTC. Protein: CAISESLAGQETQYF.

The chain combines TRBV6-1 with TRBJ1-1; no firm D call. The CDR3 has 13 residues. V shed 5 bases and J shed 7 bases, with 14 bases lying between them. The germline CDR1 and CDR2 sequences are MNHNS and SASEGT. The CDR3 nucleotides read TGTGCCAGCAGTACCCGGGAAGGTGGTGAAGCTTTCTTT. Translating it yields CASSTREGGEAFF.

Remarks on this clonotype: No conserved phenylalanine or tryptophan ends this CDR3, so it is likely a read error. The chain links TRBV2 to TRBJ2-7; possibly TRBD1 for D (6 bases). Germline CDR1 and CDR2: SNHLY and FYNNEI. The V and J ends lost 8 bases and 4 bases respectively, with 15 bases between them. The CDR3 spans 13 residues. This CDR3 is CASSRDTYYEQYS. CDR3 nucleotides: TGTGCCAGCTCCCGGGACACCTATTACGAGCAGTACTCC.

This rearrangement joins TRBV6-2 or TRBV6-3 to TRBJ2-3, with 9 bases lining up with TRBD2. Germline-derived CDR1 and CDR2 are MNHEY and SVGEGT. The V and J ends lost 5 bases and 5 bases, in that order; junction bases with no gene match: 5. This CDR3 has 14 amino acids. The DNA of the CDR3 is TGTGCCAGCAGTATAGCGGGGGTCGGAGATACGCAGTATTTT. This codes for CASSIAGVGDTQYF.

This clonotype has just a few counts. This chain links TRBV20-1 with TRBJ2-1; 7 bases match TRBD2. Germline loops: CDR1 DFQATT, CDR2 SNEGSKA (reference sequence). Germline trimming cut 0 bases from V and 5 bases from J; bases unmatched to any gene: 13. This CDR3 is built from 17 residues. The chain's CDR3 is CSARDYTGLAADNEQFF. DNA for the CDR3: TGCAGTGCTAGAGATTATACGGGGCTAGCGGCTGACAATGAGCAGTTCTTC.

This rearrangement joins TRBV29-1 to TRBJ2-7; D gene uncertain. The J call is doubtful: the DNA matches TRBJ2-5 better. CDR1 is SQVTM, CDR2 ANQGSEA, per germline. CDR3 length: 12 amino acids. The CDR3 protein is CSVGHGQETQYF. The CDR3 DNA reads TGCAGCGTTGGACACGGGCAAGAGACCCAGTACTTC.

The sample holds many counts of this clonotype. The chain employs TRBV20-1 and TRBJ1-1; a weak D match, TRBD1 (5 bases). Germline CDR1 reads DFQATT; CDR2 reads SNEGSKA (reference sequence). Trimming took 1 base from V and 4 from J, leaving 13 bases between them. CDR3 length: 14 amino acids. The CDR3 reads CSARGPRGSTEAFF. CDR3 nucleotide sequence: TGCAGTGCTAGAGGACCAAGGGGTAGCACTGAAGCTTTCTTT.

The chain combines TRBV19 with TRBJ1-6; D uncertain. This CDR3 is built from 14 residues. Germline CDR1 LNHDA, CDR2 SQIVND (reference sequence). V was shortened by 3 bases and J by 10 bases, with 13 bases between the two germline ends. CDR3 sequence (DNA): TGTGCCAGTAGTATTTCTGGCGGCGGGTCACCCCTCCACTTT. Its translation is CASSISGGGSPLHF.

J is TRBJ2-5 and V is TRBV10-3; 12 bases align to TRBD2. V dropped 5 bases and J dropped 2; count of bases not matched to a gene: 9. The CDR3 runs 17 residues. Germline loops: CDR1 ENHRY, CDR2 SYGVKD. The CDR3 DNA reads TGTGCCATCAGTATCGGGCTAGCGGGGGGGGCACAAGAGACCCAGTACTTC. Amino acids: CAISIGLAGGAQETQYF.

This clonotype was found many times. This sequence joins TRBV12-3 or TRBV12-4 and TRBJ1-5; 9 positions agree with TRBD1. The V gene end was trimmed by 5 bases and the J gene end by 1 base; junction bases not matched to a gene: 3. This CDR3 is 15 amino acids long. For the CDR3, the DNA is TGTGCCAGCAGTAGGGACAGGGCAAGCAATCAGCCCCAGCATTTT. Protein sequence: CASSRDRASNQPQHF.

CDR3 protein: CASSILRDGAYEQYF. In nucleotides, the CDR3 is TGTGCCAGTAGTATACTCCGGGACGGAGCCTACGAGCAGTACTTC. V gene TRBV19 combines with J gene TRBJ2-7; D possibly uses TRBD1 or TRBD2 (5 bases each). The CDR3 sequence is 15 residues long. V lost 2 bases to trimming and J lost 2 bases, with 13 bases between them. Per germline, CDR1 LNHDA and CDR2 SQIVND (reference sequence).

The sample holds many counts of this clonotype. This chain uses TRBV4-1 with TRBJ1-1; 8 positions agree with TRBD1. Germline V CDR1 and CDR2: MGHRA, YSYEKL. The CDR3 runs 16 residues. J was trimmed by 1 base and V by 0 bases; bases with no gene match: 4. CDR3 region: CASSQDTGTGNTEAFF. CDR3 DNA sequence: TGCGCCAGCAGCCAAGATACAGGGACAGGGAACACTGAAGCTTTCTTT.

This clonotype was counted ten times or more. This chain joins TRBV7-2 and TRBJ1-6; TRBD1 matches at 10 bases. The length of the CDR3 is 16 residues. CDR1 and CDR2 (germline): SGHTA, FQGNSA. The ends lost 2 bases at V and 9 bases at J; junction bases unmatched: 7. CDR3 amino acids: CASSLRQGAPSSPLHF. Here the CDR3 DNA reads TGTGCCAGCAGCTTAAGACAGGGGGCCCCGAGTTCACCCCTCCACTTT.

The chain links TRBV29-1 to TRBJ2-1, with 10 nucleotides matching TRBD1. Germline values: CDR1 SQVTM, CDR2 ANQGSEA. This CDR3 spans 15 amino acids. In nucleotides, the CDR3 is TGCAGTTCAACCGGGACAGGGGCTACTTACAATGAGCAGTTCTTC. Its protein product is CSSTGTGATYNEQFF.

This clonotype was observed many times. The chain couples TRBV10-3 to TRBJ1-4, with 8 nucleotides matching TRBD1. CDR3 size: 12 residues. V trimming: 8 bases; J trimming: 7 bases; junction bases outside the gene matches: 3. Germline CDR1 ENHRY, CDR2 SYGVKD. The CDR3 here is CAIGQGAEKLFF. The CDR3 DNA is TGTGCCATCGGACAGGGAGCTGAAAAACTGTTTTTT.

As for this clonotype: The junction differs from germline at one of its ends, possibly a read error. The V call is TRBV6-7, the J call TRBJ2-5, with 11 bases lining up with TRBD1. TRBV6-7 is recorded as an ORF, its role being uncertain. CDR3 length: 13 residues. CDR3 region: CASRTGGWETQCF. The DNA of the CDR3 is TGCGCCAGCAGGACAGGGGGCTGGGAGACCCAGTGCTTC.

This clonotype was seen repeatedly, ten times or more. This chain joins TRBV11-1 and TRBJ1-1; the match to TRBD1 covers 10 bases. Germline V gene data show CDR1 as SGHAT and CDR2 as FQDESV (reference sequence). J was trimmed by 6 bases and V by 5 bases; bases with no gene match: 9. CDR3 size: 15 residues. CDR3 protein: CASSPRTGGGAEAFF. The CDR3 DNA reads as TGTGCCAGCAGCCCCAGGACAGGGGGTGGGGCTGAAGCTTTCTTT.